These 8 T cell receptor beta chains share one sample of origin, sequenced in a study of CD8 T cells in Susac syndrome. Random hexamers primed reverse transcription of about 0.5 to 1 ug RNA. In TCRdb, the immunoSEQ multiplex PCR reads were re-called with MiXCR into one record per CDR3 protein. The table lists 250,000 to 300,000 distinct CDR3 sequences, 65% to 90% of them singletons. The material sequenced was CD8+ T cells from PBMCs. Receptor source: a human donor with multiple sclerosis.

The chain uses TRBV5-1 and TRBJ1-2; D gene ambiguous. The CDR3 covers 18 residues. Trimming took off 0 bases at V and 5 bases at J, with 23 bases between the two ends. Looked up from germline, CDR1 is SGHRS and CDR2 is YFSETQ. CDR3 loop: CASSLVRPAAYALYGYTF. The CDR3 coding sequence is TGCGCCAGCAGCTTGGTTCGTCCGGCGGCCTACGCACTATATGGCTACACCTTC.

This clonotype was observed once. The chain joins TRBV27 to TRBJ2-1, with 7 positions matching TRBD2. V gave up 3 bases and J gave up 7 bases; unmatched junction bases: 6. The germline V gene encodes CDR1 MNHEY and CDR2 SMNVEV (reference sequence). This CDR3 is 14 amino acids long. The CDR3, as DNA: TGTGCCAGCAGTTTGCAGGGAGGGGTAAATGAGCAGTTCTTC. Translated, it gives CASSLQGGVNEQFF.

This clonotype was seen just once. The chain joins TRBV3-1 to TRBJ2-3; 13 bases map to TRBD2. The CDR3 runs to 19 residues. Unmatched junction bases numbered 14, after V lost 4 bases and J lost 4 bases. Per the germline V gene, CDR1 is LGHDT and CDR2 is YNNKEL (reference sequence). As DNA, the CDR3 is TGTGCCAGCAGCCGAAGAGTGGAGACTAGCGGGAGGTCGGCAGATACGCAGTATTTT. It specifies CASSRRVETSGRSADTQYF.

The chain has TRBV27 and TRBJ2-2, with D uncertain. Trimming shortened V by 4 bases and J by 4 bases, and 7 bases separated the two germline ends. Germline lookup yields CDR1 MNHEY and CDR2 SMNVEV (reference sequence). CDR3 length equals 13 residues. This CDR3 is CASSWAATGELFF. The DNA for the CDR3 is TGTGCCAGCAGTTGGGCGGCCACCGGGGAGCTGTTTTTT.

In DNA form, the CDR3 reads TGTGCCAGCAGTGCCCGCCCACGGGCGGGAGGGGACTCCTACGAGCAGTACTTC. It yields the protein CASSARPRAGGDSYEQYF. J is TRBJ2-7 and V is TRBV28, with TRBD2 identical over 9 bases. Germline CDR1 MDHEN, CDR2 SYDVKM. There are 18 residues in the CDR3. V shed 5 bases and J 0 bases; nucleotides not matched to a gene: 14.

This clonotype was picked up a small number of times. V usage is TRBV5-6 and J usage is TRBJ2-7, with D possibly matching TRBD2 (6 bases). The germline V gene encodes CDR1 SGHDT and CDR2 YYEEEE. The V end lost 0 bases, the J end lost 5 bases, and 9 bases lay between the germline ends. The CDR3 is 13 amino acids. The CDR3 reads CASSLEAGHEQYF. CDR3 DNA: TGTGCCAGCAGCTTGGAGGCGGGGCACGAGCAGTACTTC.

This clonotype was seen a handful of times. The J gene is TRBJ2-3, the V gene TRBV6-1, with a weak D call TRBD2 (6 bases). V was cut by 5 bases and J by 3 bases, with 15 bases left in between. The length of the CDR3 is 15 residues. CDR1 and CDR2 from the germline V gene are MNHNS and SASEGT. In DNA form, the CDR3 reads TGTGCCAGCAGTTTTACCGGGAGCTCAACAGATACGCAGTATTTT. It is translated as CASSFTGSSTDTQYF.

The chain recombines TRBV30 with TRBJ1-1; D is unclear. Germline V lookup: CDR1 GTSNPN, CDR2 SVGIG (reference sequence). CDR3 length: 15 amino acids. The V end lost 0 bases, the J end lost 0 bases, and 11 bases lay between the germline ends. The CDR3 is CAWSVYLGMNTEAFF. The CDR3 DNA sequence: TGTGCCTGGAGTGTTTATCTCGGAATGAACACTGAAGCTTTCTTT. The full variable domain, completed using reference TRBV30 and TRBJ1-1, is SQTIHQWPATLVQPVGSPLSLECTVEGTSNPNLYWYRQAAGRGLQLLFYSVGIGQISSEVPQNLSASRPQDRQFILSSKKLLLSDSGFYLCAWSVYLGMNTEAFFGQGTRLTVV.